The clone carrying this T cell receptor beta chain came up a few times. Its antigen is not identified. The sample belongs to a study of blood T cells in healthy people across ages. The authors ran a second PCR of 7 to 11 cycles using a sample-barcoded 5' primer and a J-beta primer mix. MiXCR was run by TCRdb on the 5' RACE reads, yielding one entry per CDR3 protein. The sample lists over 600,000 distinct CDR3 sequences; about 42% were seen once. V shed 4 bases and J 6 bases; nucleotides not matched to a gene: 11. Germline CDR1 and CDR2: MDHEN and SYDVKM. The CDR3 has 16 residues. Study-wide results and limits: Among long-lived donors, naive CD4+ cells were more numerous and diversity higher than in aged donors.

V usage is TRBV28 and J usage is TRBJ2-7; 11 positions match TRBD2. The receptor was derived from an older man in good health. Source material: blood. Here the CDR3 reads CASSSTYSGRAAEQYF. CDR3 DNA sequence: TGTGCCAGCAGTTCGACTTATAGCGGGAGGGCGGCCGAGCAGTACTTC.